These 11 T cell receptor beta chains were sequenced from one sample in a study of T-cell reconstitution after alpha-beta-depleted transplantation in children. Unique molecular identifiers were used in preparing the TCRbeta library. MiXCR, run by TCRdb on the PCR reads, gives a single entry per CDR3 protein. The sample yields 500,000 to 650,000 distinct CDR3 sequences, roughly 13% seen once. The sequenced sample was PBMCs, mostly from graft donor cells, obtained 360 days after TCRalphabeta/CD19-depleted stem cell transplant. Receptors originate from a male patient aged 10 to 17 who had a stem cell transplant for acute myeloid leukemia, so the T cells may come from the graft donor.

The chain links TRBV19 to TRBJ2-1; maybe TRBD2 (6 bases). This CDR3 is built from 14 residues. Trimming removed 4 bases from V and 12 bases from J, with 19 bases in between. Germline V gene sequence: CDR1 LNHDA, CDR2 SQIVND (reference sequence). CDR3 loop: CASSKGPTRMAQFF. The CDR3 DNA reads TGTGCCAGTAGTAAGGGTCCGACTAGAATGGCGCAGTTCTTC. The entire variable domain, with the rest obtained from reference TRBV19 and TRBJ2-1, is as follows: DGGITQSPKYLFRKEGQNVTLSCEQNLNHDAMYWYRQDPGQGLRLIYYSQIVNDFQKGDIAEGYSVSREKKESFPLTVTSAQKNPTAFYLCASSKGPTRMAQFFGPGTRLTVL.

This clonotype was seen repeatedly, ten times or more. V gene TRBV10-3 combines with J gene TRBJ2-1; D is tentatively TRBD1 or TRBD2 (5 bases each). Trimming pared 4 bases from V and 6 bases from J, leaving 16 bases between. Germline CDR1 is ENHRY and CDR2 is SYGVKD. The CDR3 is 15 residues long. DNA of the CDR3: TGTGCCATCAGTGCCGCCGGGACCGCGGCCAATGAGCAGTTCTTC. This encodes CAISAAGTAANEQFF.

The chain couples TRBV3-1 to TRBJ2-7; 10 positions match TRBD2. Germline loops: CDR1 LGHDT, CDR2 YNNKEL (reference sequence). Losses at the gene ends were 2 bases for V and 5 bases for J; bases not matched to a gene: 24. This CDR3 comprises 21 residues. The CDR3, as DNA: TGTGCCAGCAGCCAAAAGACAGGGTCTTGGCTAGCGGGAGTCATAGGCCACGAGCAGTACTTC. The encoded protein is CASSQKTGSWLAGVIGHEQYF.

The J gene is TRBJ2-2, the V gene TRBV28; weak D call: TRBD2 (6 bases). The CDR3 runs 16 residues. Germline lookup yields CDR1 MDHEN and CDR2 SYDVKM. V was clipped by 6 bases and J by 1 base, with 15 bases between them. The CDR3 loop is CASRLEGGLNTGELFF. CDR3 bases: TGTGCCAGCAGATTAGAGGGAGGCTTGAACACCGGGGAGCTGTTTTTT.

This clonotype came up a few times. This rearrangement joins TRBV7-6 to TRBJ2-4; TRBD1 matches at 8 bases. Trimming took 1 base from V and 2 from J; bases not matched to a gene: 4. CDR3 length: 16 residues. In germline, CDR1 is SGHVS, CDR2 FNYEAQ. CDR3 DNA: TGTGCCAGCAGCTTAGGACAGGGGAGGACCAAAAACATTCAGTACTTC. Protein: CASSLGQGRTKNIQYF.

This clonotype was counted at least ten times. This chain uses TRBV27 with TRBJ2-3, with TRBD2 matching over 7 bases. The CDR3 has 17 amino acids. Trimming removed 4 bases from V and 5 bases from J; junction bases left unmatched: 15. Germline assignment: CDR1 MNHEY and CDR2 SMNVEV (reference sequence). The CDR3 DNA is TGTGCCAGCAGTTCCTGGCTCGAACTAGCGAGTGGAGATACGCAGTATTTT. This encodes CASSSWLELASGDTQYF.

This chain joins TRBV10-3 and TRBJ2-3, with D perhaps TRBD1 or TRBD2 (5 bases each). V was cut by 4 bases and J by 0 bases, with 11 bases left in between. The CDR3 consists of 15 residues. CDR1 and CDR2 from the germline V gene are ENHRY and SYGVKD. The DNA of the CDR3 is TGTGCCATCAGTGCTGGGGGTGCTAGCACAGATACGCAGTATTTT. It is translated as CAISAGGASTDTQYF.

V and J are TRBV11-2 and TRBJ2-3, with no clear D. CDR1 and CDR2 from the germline V gene are SGHAT and FQNNGV. The V gene lost 2 bases and the J gene lost 5 bases, with 8 bases spanning the gap. The CDR3 covers 13 residues. DNA for the CDR3: TGTGCCAGCAGCTTAATTGGAGTAGATACGCAGTATTTT. It encodes CASSLIGVDTQYF.

This clonotype appeared a few times. The J gene is TRBJ2-7, the V gene TRBV5-6; TRBD1 aligns across 7 bases. Germline-derived CDR1 and CDR2 are SGHDT and YYEEEE. There are 13 residues in the CDR3. V gave up 7 bases and J gave up 3 bases; unmatched junction bases: 7. The CDR3 sequence: CASLGQENYEQYF. CDR3 nucleotide sequence: TGTGCCAGCCTAGGACAGGAGAACTACGAGCAGTACTTC.

In its sample, this clonotype was seen a few times. The gene calls are TRBV20-1 and TRBJ2-7, with 7 bases aligning to TRBD2. V was pared by 8 bases and J by 0 bases, with 1 base of the junction left unmatched. The length of the CDR3 is 11 residues. Germline V gene data show CDR1 as DFQATT and CDR2 as SNEGSKA (reference sequence). CDR3 DNA: TGCAGTAGCGGGAACTCCTACGAGCAGTACTTC. Translating gives CSSGNSYEQYF.

This clonotype was seen a few times. The chain recombines TRBV7-6 with TRBJ1-1, with 11 positions matching TRBD1. The CDR3 covers 17 residues. Germline-derived CDR1 and CDR2 are SGHVS and FNYEAQ. V gave up 1 base and J gave up 3 bases; unmatched junction bases: 7. CDR3 in amino acids: CASSLDKDRGLYTEAFF. CDR3 DNA sequence: TGTGCCAGCAGCTTAGATAAGGACAGGGGGCTATACACTGAAGCTTTCTTT. Together with reference TRBV7-6 and TRBJ1-1, the CDR3 gives the full variable domain: GAGVSQSPRYKVTKRGQDVALRCDPISGHVSLYWYRQALGQGPEFLTYFNYEAQQDKSGLPNDRFSAERPEGSISTLTIQRTEQRDSAMYRCASSLDKDRGLYTEAFFGQGTRLTVV.